The rows below give T cell receptor beta chains drawn from one sample of a study of blood T cell repertoires in COVID-19. Some clones are missing from TCRdb's copy, which holds only in-frame ones; the method was immunoSEQ multiplex PCR. Among tens of thousands of clones listed, about 80% were seen once. The sample comprised peripheral blood. The receptors shown here come from a man aged 30 to 39 with COVID-19, enrolled during active disease. The CDR3 runs from the conserved cysteine through the conserved F or W. D genes are given only for firm matches. Size tells how often a clone was seen (once, few, many) or the class of an expanded clone, and some rows leave it out.

clone_size d_call j_call v_call cdr3_nt cdr3_aa
- - TRBJ1-2 TRBV2 TGTGCCAGCAGCGGCACGGGATATGGCTACACCTTC CASSGTGYGYTF
- - TRBJ1-5 TRBV10-3 TGTGCCATCAGTGACGGACAAAACAATCAGCCCCAGCATTTT CAISDGQNNQPQHF
few - TRBJ2-7 TRBV7-9 TGTGCCAGCAGTATACAGGTTTCCTACGAGCAGTACTTC CASSIQVSYEQYF
- TRBD1 TRBJ1-5 TRBV30 TGTGCCTGGCCTAACCGGGACAGGGGCGGTCAGCCCCAGCATTTT CAWPNRDRGGQPQHF
- TRBD1 TRBJ2-1 TRBV11-2 TGTGCCAGCAGCATCTCCGGGACAGGGCGCAATGAGCAGTTCTTC CASSISGTGRNEQFF
- TRBD2 TRBJ2-1 TRBV12-5 TGTGCTAGTGGTTTGTCGACAACGGGACTAGCTCCCAATGAGCAGTTCTTC CASGLSTTGLAPNEQFF
- - TRBJ2-1 TRBV29-1 TGCAGCGTTCTTCCACCCCGGGACACGATCTACAATGAGCAGTTCTTC CSVLPPRDTIYNEQFF
- - TRBJ1-5 TRBV10-3 TGTGCCATCTCCCCAGGGAACAATCAGCCCCAGCATTTT CAISPGNNQPQHF
- TRBD2 TRBJ2-1 TRBV11-2 TGTGCCAGCAGCCCGCGACTAGCGGGAGGAGGCAATGAGCAGTTCTTC CASSPRLAGGGNEQFF
- TRBD2 TRBJ2-1 TRBV10-3 TGTGCCATCACCGGGACTAGCGCGAGTGAGCAGTTCTTC CAITGTSASEQFF
- - TRBJ1-5 TRBV4-2 TGTGCCAGCAGCCCAGGGATCAGTAGCAATCAGCCCCAGCATTTT CASSPGISSNQPQHF
few - TRBJ2-2 TRBV30 TGTGCCTGGAGTGTACGAGCGGAAAACACCGGGGAGCTGTTTTTT CAWSVRAENTGELFF
- TRBD1 TRBJ1-5 TRBV11-1 TGTGCCAGCAGCCCCACAGGGGGGAATCAGCCCCAGCATTTT CASSPTGGNQPQHF
- TRBD1 TRBJ1-3 TRBV9 TGTGCCAGCAGCCTGACAGGGAGGATCGGTGGAAACACCATATATTTT CASSLTGRIGGNTIYF
- - TRBJ1-1 TRBV3-1/TRBV3-2 TGTGCCAGCAGCCAAGATGGGCCGCAGGAGGGGGGGCGAAAAGCTTTCTTT CASSQDGPQEGGRKAFF
- TRBD2 TRBJ2-3 TRBV4-3 TGCGCCAGCAGCCAAGGAGGTAGCGGGAGGGCCGGGACAGATACGCAGTATTTT CASSQGGSGRAGTDTQYF
- - TRBJ2-7 TRBV19 TGTGCCAGTAGTATAGCCGGCGGAGGGCCCTACGAGCAGTACTTC CASSIAGGGPYEQYF
once TRBD2 TRBJ2-7 TRBV5-1 TGCGCCAGCAGCGGGGGACCCTCCTTAGCGGGAATGCTACAAAGAACCTACGAGCAGTACTTC CASSGGPSLAGMLQRTYEQYF
- TRBD2 TRBJ2-7 TRBV9 TGTGCCAGCAGCCCTAGCGGGAGGGCCGACTCCTACGAGCAGTACTTC CASSPSGRADSYEQYF
- TRBD1 TRBJ2-7 TRBV2 TGTGCCAGCAGTGAAACCGGGGTCACGTGGGACAGGGAGCCCTACGAGCAGTACTTC CASSETGVTWDREPYEQYF
- TRBD1 TRBJ2-7 TRBV28 TGTGCCAGCAGTGCACCGGGACAGGGAAACTCCTACGAGCAGTACTTC CASSAPGQGNSYEQYF
- TRBD2 TRBJ2-7 TRBV28 TGTGCCAGCCGCGGGGGAAGCTCCTACGAGCAGTACTTC CASRGGSSYEQYF
- - TRBJ2-2 TRBV7-2 TGTGCCAGCAGCTTTCGACAAACCCCCCCCGGGGAGCTGTTTTTT CASSFRQTPPGELFF
- - TRBJ1-5 TRBV6-5 TGTGCCAGCAGCTACGCGGGGAGCAATCAGCCCCAGCATTTT CASSYAGSNQPQHF
- TRBD1 TRBJ1-2 TRBV15 TGTGCCACCAGTAGAGGGGGCCTCTATGGCTACACCTTC CATSRGGLYGYTF
- TRBD1 TRBJ1-1 TRBV25-1 TGTGCCAGCAGTATTACAGGGGGCACTGAAGCTTTCTTT CASSITGGTEAFF
- - TRBJ2-7 TRBV18 TGTGCCAGCTCTCAGGACAGCCCCTACGAGCAGTACTTC CASSQDSPYEQYF
few TRBD1 TRBJ2-5 TRBV28 TGTGCCAGCAGGAAGACAGGGGAGGAGACCCAGTACTTC CASRKTGEETQYF
- TRBD1 TRBJ1-2 TRBV11-1 TGTGCCAGCAGCTTAGCGGCCCGGGACAGTGGCTATGGCTACACCTTC CASSLAARDSGYGYTF
- - TRBJ2-7 TRBV5-4 TGTGCCAGCAGCTCGAAGACAGGACTTACCTACGAGCAGTACTTC CASSSKTGLTYEQYF
- TRBD1 TRBJ2-7 TRBV6-2/TRBV6-3 TGTGCCAGCAGGCCTCGGGACAGGGGGTCAGGCGAGCAGTACTTC CASRPRDRGSGEQYF
- TRBD1 TRBJ1-1 TRBV2 TGTGCCAGCAGCGGACAGGGGTTAACTGAAGCTTTCTTT CASSGQGLTEAFF
- - TRBJ2-1 TRBV7-8 TGTGCCAGCAGAATTTCGGGTAGCTCCTACAATGAGCAGTTCTTC CASRISGSSYNEQFF
many TRBD2 TRBJ2-7 TRBV10-3 TGTGCCATCCAGTGGGGCGGGAGCTCCTACGAGCAGTACTTC CAIQWGGSSYEQYF
few - TRBJ1-1 TRBV6-5 TGTGCCAGCAGTTATGGCAGGGGTGGCACTGAAGCTTTCTTT CASSYGRGGTEAFF
- TRBD1 TRBJ2-7 TRBV7-9 TGTGCCAGCAGCCCTCTCGGACAGGGTTCCTACGAGCAGTACTTC CASSPLGQGSYEQYF
- - TRBJ2-7 TRBV18 TGTGCCAGCTCACCCTCAGATTCCTACGAGCAGTACTTC CASSPSDSYEQYF
- - TRBJ1-1 TRBV6-2/TRBV6-3 TGTGCCAGCAGTTTAAACAGGGTCACATCAGGAGCTTTCTTT CASSLNRVTSGAFF
- - TRBJ2-7 TRBV11-2 TGTGCCAGCAGAGTGGGCAGCTACGAGCAGTACTTC CASRVGSYEQYF
- TRBD2 TRBJ2-1 TRBV9 TGTGCCAGCAGCGTAGTGGTAGCGGGAGGAGTGAAGTTCTTC CASSVVVAGGVKFF
- - TRBJ2-7 TRBV11-2 TGTGCCAGCAGCTTTTATACCAGGGAAGACTACGAGCAGTACTTC CASSFYTREDYEQYF
once TRBD2 TRBJ2-7 TRBV11-2 TGTGCCAGCAGCGGATTAGCGGGAGGGCCAACGGAAGAGCAGTACTTC CASSGLAGGPTEEQYF
- TRBD1 TRBJ1-2 TRBV30 TGTGCCTGGAGTCAAGGGGGCGACTATGGCTACACCTTC CAWSQGGDYGYTF
- TRBD1 TRBJ2-7 TRBV4-1 TGCGCCAGCAGCCAGGGGACAGGGTCAGTGAAGTGCGAGCAGTACTTC CASSQGTGSVKCEQYF
- - TRBJ1-1 TRBV19 TGTGCCAGTTGGCAGAACACTGAAGCTTTCTTT CASWQNTEAFF
- - TRBJ1-1 TRBV6-6 TGTGCCAGCAGTTTAGGGGGAAGCACTGAAGCTTTCTTT CASSLGGSTEAFF
- TRBD1 TRBJ1-1 TRBV5-4 TGTGCCAGCAGCTTGCCTGACAGGGGCGATGAAGCTTTCTTT CASSLPDRGDEAFF
- - TRBJ2-2 TRBV2 TGTGCCAGCATTACTACCAGGGGATTAAGAAACACCGGGGAGCTGTTTTTT CASITTRGLRNTGELFF
once TRBD1 TRBJ1-1 TRBV7-8 TGTGCCAGCAGCGCGGGGACAGCGAACACTGAAGCTTTCTTT CASSAGTANTEAFF
- TRBD2 TRBJ2-7 TRBV6-4 TGTGCCAGCAGTGTCCAAAATTGGACTAGCGGGAGGCTATACGAGCAGTACTTC CASSVQNWTSGRLYEQYF
- TRBD1 TRBJ1-2 TRBV6-5 TGTGCCAGCGGGGGACAGGGGATGAGCGGCTACACCTTC CASGGQGMSGYTF